The 27 T cell receptor beta chains presented below share a single source sample, sequenced in a study of blood T cell repertoires in COVID-19. Method: immunoSEQ multiplex PCR; TCRdb's copy keeps in-frame clones and lacks some. The table includes tens of thousands of clones, more than 65% detected once. What was sequenced was peripheral blood. The receptors were sampled from a man between 70 and 80 years old with acute or convalescent COVID-19.

This clone has just a few counts. The genes are TRBV27 and TRBJ2-5, with D perhaps TRBD2 (6 bases). V lost 7 bases and J lost 5, with 14 bases in between. CDR3 length: 13 amino acids. CDR1 and CDR2 (germline): MNHEY, SMNVEV (reference sequence). The chain's CDR3 is CASKAGRGETQYF. The CDR3 bases are TGTGCCAGCAAGGCGGGCCGGGGGGAGACCCAGTACTTC.

The rearrangement links TRBV6-2 or TRBV6-3 to TRBJ2-2, with 9 bases lining up with TRBD2. Looked up from germline, CDR1 is MNHEY and CDR2 is SVGEGT. V trimming: 4 bases; J trimming: 7 bases; junction bases outside the gene matches: 7. The CDR3 has 15 amino acids. CDR3 sequence: CASSSHSGRDGELFF. CDR3 coding DNA: TGTGCCAGCAGTTCCCATAGCGGGAGAGACGGGGAGCTGTTTTTT.

The rearrangement joins TRBV5-1 to TRBJ2-2; 11 bases agree with TRBD2. The CDR3 extends over 18 amino acids. Germline V gene lookup returns CDR1 SGHRS and CDR2 YFSETQ. V dropped 0 bases and J dropped 5; count of bases not matched to a gene: 9. DNA for the CDR3: TGCGCCAGCAGCTTGGGGCTAGCGGGAGGCGGAGCGACCGGGGAGCTGTTTTTT. Translating gives CASSLGLAGGGATGELFF.

This chain joins TRBV6-2 or TRBV6-3 and TRBJ1-1, with 7 bases aligning to TRBD1. The V gene's germline CDR1 is MNHEY and CDR2 SVGEGT. Trimming removed 5 bases from V and 5 bases from J; junction bases left unmatched: 5. The CDR3 spans 13 residues. The chain's CDR3 is CASSARQGTEAFF. The CDR3 nucleotides read TGTGCCAGCAGTGCCCGACAGGGAACTGAAGCTTTCTTT.

V gene TRBV25-1 combines with J gene TRBJ2-3; D is perhaps TRBD1 (5 bases). Germline assignment: CDR1 MGHDK and CDR2 SYGVNS. V lost 8 bases to trimming and J lost 4 bases, with 16 bases between them. This CDR3 is 14 amino acids long. The CDR3 DNA follows: TGTGCCAGCCTATCAGGGCGAATCCCAGATACGCAGTATTTT. This translates into CASLSGRIPDTQYF.

The chain has TRBV18 and TRBJ1-1; D remains ambiguous. Trimming pared 1 base from V and 3 bases from J, leaving 3 bases between. The CDR3 totals 12 residues. Germline-derived CDR1 and CDR2 are KGHSH and LQKENI. CDR3 nucleotide sequence: TGTGCCAGCTCACCACGGCACACTGAAGCTTTCTTT. This sequence encodes CASSPRHTEAFF.

By proportion, this clone is large (0.1 to 1%). V gene TRBV27 combines with J gene TRBJ2-2; D possibly corresponds to TRBD1 (6 bases). The germline V gene encodes CDR1 MNHEY and CDR2 SMNVEV (reference sequence). This CDR3 has 16 amino acids. The V end was cut by 4 bases, the J end by 4 bases, with 16 bases between. The CDR3 here is CASSSLGDILTGELFF. CDR3 DNA sequence: TGTGCCAGCAGTTCTTTGGGGGACATTCTCACCGGGGAGCTGTTTTTT.

This clone was recorded only once. V and J are TRBV9 and TRBJ2-2, with D maybe TRBD2 (5 bases). Germline V gene lookup returns CDR1 SGDLS and CDR2 YYNGEE. The V end lost 0 bases, the J end lost 1 base, and 7 bases lay between the germline ends. This CDR3 has 15 amino acids. The CDR3 DNA follows: TGTGCCAGCAGCGTAGAGGCGGGGAACACCGGGGAGCTGTTTTTT. It translates to CASSVEAGNTGELFF.

In DNA, the CDR3 is TGTGCCAGCAGTCCACTCGACCAGGGAGGGGGCTACACCTTC. Translating it yields CASSPLDQGGGYTF. The V call is TRBV27, the J call TRBJ1-2; possibly TRBD1 for D (5 bases). Germline CDR1 MNHEY, CDR2 SMNVEV (reference sequence). V dropped 5 bases and J dropped 8 bases, with 18 bases sitting between them. The CDR3 is made up of 14 amino acids.

This clone was recorded a few times. V gene TRBV28 combines with J gene TRBJ1-4; the D gene is possibly TRBD1 (5 bases). This CDR3 spans 20 amino acids. V lost 4 bases and J lost 3, with 27 bases in between. The V gene's germline CDR1 is MDHEN and CDR2 SYDVKM. In DNA form, the CDR3 reads TGTGCCAGCAGTTCCCCTGCCGGAGGTCAAGGGAGGGACCCTAATGAAAAACTGTTTTTT. Translating it yields CASSSPAGGQGRDPNEKLFF. Full variable domain (missing parts from reference TRBV28 and TRBJ1-4): DVKVTQSSRYLVKRTGEKVFLECVQDMDHENMFWYRQDPGLGLRLIYFSYDVKMKEKGDIPEGYSVSREKKERFSLILESASTNQTSMYLCASSSPAGGQGRDPNEKLFFGSGTQLSVL.

The J gene is TRBJ2-5, the V gene TRBV27, with D maybe TRBD2 (6 bases). The CDR3 length is 16 residues. Trimming cost V 5 bases and J 2 bases, with 18 bases left between them. Per the germline V gene, CDR1 is MNHEY and CDR2 is SMNVEV (reference sequence). As DNA, the CDR3 is TGTGCCAGCAGTCCTCTCGGAGGGGAACTACAAGAGACCCAGTACTTC. This gives the protein CASSPLGGELQETQYF.

This clone was seen many times. Other DNA sequences in the same sample also yield this CDR3. The rearrangement joins TRBV3-1 (or the pseudogene TRBV3-2) to TRBJ1-5; D gene unclear. The V and J ends lost 1 base and 4 bases respectively, with 11 bases between them. The CDR3 has 15 residues. CDR1 and CDR2 (germline): LGHDT, YNNKEL (reference sequence). The CDR3 is CASSQGRTGNQPQHF. CDR3 DNA sequence: TGTGCCAGCAGCCAAGGGCGGACTGGGAATCAGCCCCAGCATTTT.

The CDR3 loop is CASSTSGANTGELFF. As DNA, the CDR3 is TGTGCCAGCAGCACTAGCGGAGCGAACACCGGGGAGCTGTTTTTT. This chain uses TRBV3-1 (or the pseudogene TRBV3-2) with TRBJ2-2, with 8 bases that match TRBD2. CDR3 length equals 15 residues. Trimming at V came to 5 bases and at J to 0 bases, leaving 2 bases not matched to a gene. The germline gives CDR1 LGHDT, CDR2 YNNKEL (reference sequence).

The genes are TRBV21-1 and TRBJ1-1; TRBD1 reflects the table's D call only, with no check against the DNA. TRBV21-1 is a known pseudogene. This CDR3 contains 15 residues. DNA of the CDR3: TGTGCCAGCCGGCCTCGGGACAGGGGGCGCGGGCGGGCTTTCTTT. Encoded protein: CASRPRDRGRGRAFF.

This sequence joins TRBV15 and TRBJ2-3; the D gene is possibly TRBD1 (5 bases). The CDR3 is made up of 15 amino acids. The germline V gene encodes CDR1 LNHNV and CDR2 YYDKDF (reference sequence). Deletions cut 8 bases from V and 6 bases from J, with 21 bases between. The CDR3: CATAWQGRSSDTQYF. The CDR3, as DNA: TGTGCCACCGCATGGCAGGGCCGGTCCTCGGATACGCAGTATTTT.

The V and J genes are TRBV5-1 and TRBJ1-6; 9 positions agree with TRBD1. The CDR3 is made up of 15 amino acids. CDR1 SGHRS and CDR2 YFSETQ come from the germline V gene. With V trimmed by 2 bases and J by 7 bases, 4 bases remained unmatched. The CDR3 DNA is TGCGCCAGCAGCTTACAGGGGGCGGGAAATTCACCCCTCCACTTT. Protein sequence: CASSLQGAGNSPLHF.

The gene calls are TRBV11-2 and TRBJ2-7, with TRBD1 identical over 9 bases. From germline, CDR1 is SGHAT and CDR2 FQNNGV. V shed 7 bases and J 2 bases; nucleotides not matched to a gene: 12. The CDR3 length is 16 residues. The DNA for the CDR3 is TGTGCCAGCACCATTTTAGGGACAGGGAGGGCCTACGAGCAGTACTTC. Translation: CASTILGTGRAYEQYF.

V usage is TRBV6-5 and J usage is TRBJ2-1, with D perhaps TRBD2 (5 bases). Germline CDR1 MNHEY, CDR2 SVGAGI. This CDR3 has 13 amino acids. Trimming took off 7 bases at V and 1 base at J, with 8 bases between the two ends. In nucleotides, the CDR3 is TGTGCCAGCACCGGACTGTCCTACAATGAGCAGTTCTTC. Its translation is CASTGLSYNEQFF.

The chain has TRBV7-9 and TRBJ2-7; 9 bases are a match to TRBD1. The V gene's germline CDR1 is SEHNR and CDR2 FQNEAQ (reference sequence). The CDR3 is made up of 13 amino acids. J gave up 6 bases and V 5 bases, and 5 bases lay outside the gene matches. CDR3 protein: CASSTLTGGEQYF. CDR3 in DNA: TGTGCCAGCAGCACCTTGACAGGGGGCGAGCAGTACTTC.

The chain uses TRBV6-5 and TRBJ1-1, with 9 nucleotides matching TRBD1. The CDR3 has 16 residues. Germline CDR1 and CDR2: MNHEY and SVGAGI. V was clipped by 4 bases and J by 3 bases; unmatched bases: 9. Here the CDR3 DNA reads TGTGCCAGCAGTTCCGCCGGGACAGGGAAGGACACTGAAGCTTTCTTT. Its translation is CASSSAGTGKDTEAFF.

This chain links TRBV21-1 with TRBJ2-1; TRBD2 is taken as the D call from the table, unchecked against the DNA. TRBV21-1 constitutes a pseudogene. The length of the CDR3 is 16 residues. The CDR3 sequence is CATLLGSGASYNEQFF. The CDR3 region has the DNA TGTGCCACCCTCCTAGGCAGCGGGGCATCCTACAATGAGCAGTTCTTC.

The chain combines TRBV6-5 with TRBJ2-2; D remains ambiguous. Per germline, CDR1 MNHEY and CDR2 SVGAGI. Trimming removed 6 bases at V and 4 bases at J, with 9 bases between. The CDR3 is 13 residues long. CDR3 DNA: TGTGCCAGCAGGGGTCCGGGCACCGGGGAGCTGTTTTTT. Its protein product is CASRGPGTGELFF.

This clone was detected a few times. This chain uses TRBV19 with TRBJ1-2; no definite D call. Trimming removed 4 bases from V and 4 bases from J, with 13 bases in between. The V gene's germline CDR1 is LNHDA and CDR2 SQIVND (reference sequence). CDR3 length equals 14 residues. CDR3 bases: TGTGCCAGTAGTACCGGGATTTCAGGCTATGGCTACACCTTC. As protein: CASSTGISGYGYTF.

This clone occurred once. The CDR3 sequence is CASRLGGEQYF. CDR3 nucleotide sequence: TGTGCCAGTAGACTCGGGGGGGAGCAGTACTTC. The chain has TRBV19 and TRBJ2-7; 7 bases fit TRBD2. The ends lost 6 bases at V and 7 bases at J; junction bases unmatched: 3. The CDR3 sequence is 11 residues long. Germline V CDR1 and CDR2: LNHDA, SQIVND (reference sequence). Based on the CDR3 plus reference TRBV19 and TRBJ2-7, the full variable domain is DGGITQSPKYLFRKEGQNVTLSCEQNLNHDAMYWYRQDPGQGLRLIYYSQIVNDFQKGDIAEGYSVSREKKESFPLTVTSAQKNPTAFYLCASRLGGEQYFGPGTRLTVT.

J is TRBJ1-5 and V is TRBV6-5, with 9 bases fitting TRBD1. The CDR3 sequence is 13 residues long. V shed 8 bases and J 5 bases; nucleotides not matched to a gene: 4. CDR1 is MNHEY, CDR2 SVGAGI, per germline. The CDR3 is CASRRTGDQPQHF. CDR3 nucleotides: TGTGCCAGCCGAAGGACAGGGGATCAGCCCCAGCATTTT.

The V gene is TRBV6-4, the J gene TRBJ2-3, with D hard to call. Germline CDR1 and CDR2: MRHNA and SNTAGT. Trimming pared 6 bases from V and 2 bases from J, leaving 12 bases between. The CDR3 spans 14 residues. The CDR3 spells CASSRMGITDTQYF. The CDR3 DNA sequence: TGTGCCAGCAGCCGGATGGGCATCACAGATACGCAGTATTTT.

This chain uses TRBV6-2 or TRBV6-3 with TRBJ1-1; TRBD1 is a possible D gene (5 bases). The CDR3 extends over 14 amino acids. CDR1 and CDR2 (germline): MNHEY, SVGEGT. The V end lost 6 bases, the J end lost 1 base, and 12 bases lay between the germline ends. The DNA of the CDR3 is TGTGCCAGCAGCCCCAGGGAGGAGAACACTGAAGCTTTCTTT. Translation gives CASSPREENTEAFF.